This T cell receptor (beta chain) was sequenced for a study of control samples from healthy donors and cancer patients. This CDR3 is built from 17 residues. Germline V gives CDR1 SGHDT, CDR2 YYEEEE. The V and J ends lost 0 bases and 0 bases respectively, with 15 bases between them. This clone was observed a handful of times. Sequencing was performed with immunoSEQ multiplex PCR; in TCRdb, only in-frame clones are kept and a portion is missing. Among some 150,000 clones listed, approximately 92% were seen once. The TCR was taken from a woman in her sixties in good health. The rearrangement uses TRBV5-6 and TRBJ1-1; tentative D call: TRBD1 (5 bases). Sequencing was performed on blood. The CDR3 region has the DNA TGTGCCAGCAGCTTGGGAGCTCCCGGGGCCATGAACACTGAAGCTTTCTTT. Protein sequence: CASSLGAPGAMNTEAFF.